This record covers a single T cell receptor beta chain. The record originates from a study of PD-1 blockade in mismatch repair-deficient tumors. Clones were sequenced by immunoSEQ multiplex PCR, and TCRdb holds only the in-frame ones, with some missing. The repertoire includes 35,000 to 40,000 clones, about 76% of them detected once, and 22% sits in the top ten. This TCR derives from an adult with mismatch repair-deficient cancer. The sample consisted of peripheral blood, taken 4 weeks after starting pembrolizumab.

The CDR3 DNA reads as TGTGCCAGCAGCTTATTTACTAGCGGGGGGAATGAGCAGTTCTTC. Translation: CASSLFTSGGNEQFF. This chain uses TRBV7-2 with TRBJ2-1; 12 bases are shared with TRBD2. Germline V lookup: CDR1 SGHTA, CDR2 FQGNSA. The CDR3 has 15 amino acids. J was trimmed by 7 bases and V by 2 bases; bases with no gene match: 3.